The rows below give T cell receptor beta chains drawn from one sample of a study of blood T cell repertoires in COVID-19. Only in-frame clones appear in the TCRdb table, and some are missing; sequencing was by immunoSEQ multiplex PCR. The sample consists of about 300,000 clones, approximately 89% of them appearing once. The source material was PBMCs or T cells enriched from blood (not recorded which). These receptors were taken from a woman aged 45-65 years who had been exposed to COVID-19. Both conserved end residues are part of each CDR3. Fields, in order: clone size, D gene, J gene, CDR3 length, V gene, CDR3 DNA, CDR3 protein. D genes are given only for firm matches. Size is stated for part of the rows, as once, few or many counts, or as a class when the clone is expanded.

.,TRBD1,TRBJ1-4,18,TRBV4-2,TGTGCCAGCAGCCAAGAGGAGCACAGGGGAATTATTAATGAAAAACTGTTTTTT,CASSQEEHRGIINEKLFF
.,.,TRBJ1-6,14,TRBV5-4,TGTGCCAGCAGTACAGAGGGGGTGAGTTCACCCCTCCACTTT,CASSTEGVSSPLHF
.,.,TRBJ2-2,12,TRBV2,TGTGCCAGCAGTCAGGGGTACGGGGAGCTGTTTTTT,CASSQGYGELFF
once,.,TRBJ1-2,13,TRBV12-3/TRBV12-4,TGTGCCAGCAGTTTAGGGGCAAGCTATGGCTACACCTTC,CASSLGASYGYTF
.,.,TRBJ2-1,17,TRBV7-2,TGTGCCAGCAGCTTAGGTCCCGGGGGGACAAAGGACAATGAGCAGTTCTTC,CASSLGPGGTKDNEQFF
.,.,TRBJ2-5,12,TRBV28,TGTGCCACCCGGGGGGGACAGACCACCCAGTACTTC,CATRGGQTTQYF
.,.,TRBJ1-2,16,TRBV5-1,TGCGCCAGCAGCTTGGGAGATTACTCAGGGTGGTATGGCTACACCTTC,CASSLGDYSGWYGYTF
.,.,TRBJ1-5,15,TRBV7-2,TGTGCCAGCACTCTGATGGGGGGTAGCAATCAGCCCCAGCATTTT,CASTLMGGSNQPQHF
.,.,TRBJ1-4,17,TRBV18,TGTGCCAGCTCACCCGATAGGGGGATTGGCGCTAATGAAAAACTGTTTTTT,CASSPDRGIGANEKLFF
.,.,TRBJ2-1,15,TRBV2,TGTGCCAGCGACATTGCGGCAGCGCGGGGCGAAAAGCATTTCTTC,CASDIAAARGEKHFF
.,.,TRBJ2-3,15,TRBV18,TGTGCCAGCTCACCAATGGGGGGGCGGCAAGATACGCAGTATTTT,CASSPMGGRQDTQYF
few,TRBD1,TRBJ1-5,14,TRBV18,TGTGCCAGCTCATCGACAGGGGATAATCAGCCCCAGCATTTT,CASSSTGDNQPQHF
.,.,TRBJ2-7,13,TRBV11-2,TGTGCCAGCAGCTTAGACGGGTCCTACGAGCAGTACTTC,CASSLDGSYEQYF
.,TRBD1,TRBJ2-7,15,TRBV11-3,TGTGCCAGCAGCTCAGGGACAGGCTATCCCTACGAGCAGTACTTC,CASSSGTGYPYEQYF
.,TRBD2,TRBJ2-7,12,TRBV29-1,TGCAGCGTGACCTCCGGGACTAAAGAGCAGTACTTC,CSVTSGTKEQYF
.,.,TRBJ2-7,13,TRBV29-1,TGCAGCGGCGATCAGGGGCCAATCTACGAGCAGTACTTC,CSGDQGPIYEQYF
.,.,TRBJ1-2,16,TRBV18,TGTGCCAGCTCACTTACTACAGGGCAGTATAACTATGGCTACACCTTC,CASSLTTGQYNYGYTF
.,TRBD1,TRBJ1-2,14,TRBV28,TGTGCCAGCAGCCTAGGGGCAGGGGGCTATGGCTACACCTTC,CASSLGAGGYGYTF
few,.,TRBJ2-7,16,TRBV5-6,TGTGCCAGCAGCTTGGCCGGCAACAGGGCGTCCTACGAGCAGTACTTC,CASSLAGNRASYEQYF
.,TRBD2,TRBJ2-5,15,TRBV5-1,TGCGCCAGCAGCTCGCCGGGGGGTTACCAAGAGACCCAGTACTTC,CASSSPGGYQETQYF
.,TRBD1,TRBJ1-2,14,TRBV25-1,TGTGCCAGCAGTGAATTGGGACAGGACTATGGCTACACCTTC,CASSELGQDYGYTF